This T cell receptor (beta chain) was captured in a study of early T cells in non-severe SARS-CoV-2 infection (dated by TCRdb to the early 2020s). Study-wide context: Because TCR sequencing relied on bulk RNA taken from unsorted whole blood, pairing of alpha and beta chains was not possible. Results and caveats for the whole study, not just this receptor: VDJdb matching was skewed toward anti-spike CD8 responses and likely underestimated virus-specific expansions, missing private and CD4 specificities.

This clonotype is assessed as medium-sized (0.01 to 0.1%). Its antigen remains unidentified. There are no base qualities to consult, and no much larger clone falls within one base. A distance of 10 bases separates the germline ends of V and J, which lose 3 bases and 5 bases respectively. CDR3 length: 13 amino acids, cysteine to phenylalanine. Only CDR3 DNA remains: 39 bases, in frame from the first base. CDR1 and CDR2, looked up from the germline V gene, are SGHAT and FQNNGV. Set within a cohort of healthcare workers in London, UK, this nested case-control study involved weekly PCR testing of nasopharyngeal swabs along with blood sampling. Healthcare workers were recruited during the week of the UK lockdown, between 23 and 31 March 2020, and followed weekly for up to roughly 15 weeks. The library was prepared using 5' RACE. The instrument given in TCRdb is NextSeq 500. The TCR library protocol attached unique molecular identifiers to individual cDNA molecules to correct for sequencing error and PCR bias. Both TCR alpha and beta chains were sequenced, and tight co-correlation was observed between alpha and beta sequence abundances in each sample. On the study's bioinformatics: Decombinator V4 was used to annotate the V gene, J gene and CDR3 of the TCR sequences. TCRs were defined as expanded if a significant change between any two time points was detected under a Poisson model with p below 0.0001. TCR abundances were normalised to the total number of TCRs sequenced per sample and expressed as counts per million. TRAV1-2 paired with TRAJ12, TRAJ20 or TRAJ33 defined MAIT TCRs, while TRAV10 paired with TRAJ18 defined iNKT TCRs. VDJdb, accessed 1 November 2021, was searched for CMV, EBV and SARS-CoV-2 annotated TCRs, with TCRs annotated for multiple antigens excluded. The public reads were reprocessed in TCRdb via fastp at Q25 and MiXCR, keeping in-frame beta chains. Rows merge per CDR3 protein into single entries with the most common DNA and genes. The V and J calls reflect TCRdb's pipeline rather than the authors' work. The sample table shows 90,000 to 120,000 distinct CDR3 sequences, and about 12% are seen once. In total, the top ten clones hold less than 3.5% of the sample.

The specimen was whole blood. The chain was built from TRBV11-2 and TRBJ2-5, with no reliable assignment of the D segment. The TCR sequence derives from an adult who was a healthcare worker with PCR-confirmed SARS-CoV-2 infection or an uninfected control (not recorded which). The CDR3 has the sequence CASSFWGFETQYF. The DNA is as follows: TGTGCCAGCAGCTTCTGGGGATTTGAGACCCAGTACTTC.